The present T cell receptor beta chain was sequenced within a study of shared clonotypes between healthy human individuals. For sorted subsets, approximately 200 ng DNA per replicate equaled about 30,000 T cell genomes. Original analysis: Because ImmunoSEQ provided only junction sequences with no quality scores, the filtering differed. Clones were sequenced by immunoSEQ multiplex PCR, and TCRdb holds only the in-frame ones, with some missing. V and J calls and clone size are those listed in that table; D and trimming were worked out from the DNA. The data show about 1.1 million clones, more than 75% seen once. CD4+ cells yielded CD45RA+ naive and CD45RA-negative memory subsets. V lost 4 bases to trimming and J lost 3 bases, with 15 bases between them. This CDR3 comprises 15 residues. Germline values: CDR1 LNHDA, CDR2 SQIVND (reference sequence). Findings of the study overall: The study found lower generation probabilities in non-shared clonotypes than in those shared by all four donors.

In regard to this clone: No antigen is known for it.

The sequenced material came from memory CD4+ T cells from PBMCs. The subset: CD45RA-negative fraction. This sequence was found in a young man in good health. Some clones in this sample may be carry-over from other donors' samples. The V call is TRBV19, the J call TRBJ1-2, with D unclear. CDR3 nucleotides: TGTGCCAGTAGTAAGTGGGGAAGGGAAGACTATGGCTACACCTTC. It is translated as CASSKWGREDYGYTF. Complete variable domain (other parts from reference TRBV19 and TRBJ1-2): DGGITQSPKYLFRKEGQNVTLSCEQNLNHDAMYWYRQDPGQGLRLIYYSQIVNDFQKGDIAEGYSVSREKKESFPLTVTSAQKNPTAFYLCASSKWGREDYGYTFGSGTRLTVV.